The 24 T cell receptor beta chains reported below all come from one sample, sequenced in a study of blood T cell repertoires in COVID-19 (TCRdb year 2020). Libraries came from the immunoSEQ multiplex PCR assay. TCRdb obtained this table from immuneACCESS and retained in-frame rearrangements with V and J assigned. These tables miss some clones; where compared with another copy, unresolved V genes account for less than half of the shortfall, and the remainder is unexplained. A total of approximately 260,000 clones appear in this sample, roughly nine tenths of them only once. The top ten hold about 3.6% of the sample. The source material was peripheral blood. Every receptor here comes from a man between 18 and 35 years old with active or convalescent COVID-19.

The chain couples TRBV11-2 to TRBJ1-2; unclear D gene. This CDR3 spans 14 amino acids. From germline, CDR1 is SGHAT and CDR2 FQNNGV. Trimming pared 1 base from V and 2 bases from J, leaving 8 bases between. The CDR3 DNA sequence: TGTGCCAGCAGCTTAGTTCGGGAAAACTATGGCTACACCTTC. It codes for CASSLVRENYGYTF.

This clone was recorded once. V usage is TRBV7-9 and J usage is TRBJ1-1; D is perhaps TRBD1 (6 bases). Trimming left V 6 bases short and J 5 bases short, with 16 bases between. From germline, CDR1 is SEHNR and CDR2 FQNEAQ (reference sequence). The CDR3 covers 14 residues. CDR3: CASSLDRRATEAFF. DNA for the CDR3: TGTGCCAGCAGTCTTGACAGGCGCGCGACTGAAGCTTTCTTT.

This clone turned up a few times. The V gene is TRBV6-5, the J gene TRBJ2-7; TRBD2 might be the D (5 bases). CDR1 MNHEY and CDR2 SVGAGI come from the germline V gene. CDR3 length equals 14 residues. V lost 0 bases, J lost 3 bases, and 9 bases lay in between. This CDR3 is CASSYSKGLYEQYF. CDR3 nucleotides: TGTGCCAGCAGTTACTCCAAAGGACTCTACGAGCAGTACTTC.

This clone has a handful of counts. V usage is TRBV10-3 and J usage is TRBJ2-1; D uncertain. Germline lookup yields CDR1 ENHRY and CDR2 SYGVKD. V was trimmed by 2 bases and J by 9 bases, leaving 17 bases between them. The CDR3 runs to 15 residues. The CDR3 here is CAISEPEQRVVEQFF. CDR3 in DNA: TGTGCCATCAGTGAGCCGGAACAGAGAGTGGTTGAGCAGTTCTTC.

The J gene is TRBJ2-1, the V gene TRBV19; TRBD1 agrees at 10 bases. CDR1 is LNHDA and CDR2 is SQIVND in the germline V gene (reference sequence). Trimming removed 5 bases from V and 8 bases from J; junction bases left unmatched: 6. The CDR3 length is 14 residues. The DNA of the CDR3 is TGTGCCAGTAGTGTGGACAGGGGGTTGGATGAGCAGTTCTTC. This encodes CASSVDRGLDEQFF.

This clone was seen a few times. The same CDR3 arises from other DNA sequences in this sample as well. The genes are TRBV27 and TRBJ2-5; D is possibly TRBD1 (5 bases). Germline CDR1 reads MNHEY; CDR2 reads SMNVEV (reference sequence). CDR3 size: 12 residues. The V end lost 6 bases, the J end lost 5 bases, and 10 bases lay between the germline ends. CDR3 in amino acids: CASRSGSETQYF. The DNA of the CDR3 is TGTGCCAGCAGATCAGGGTCGGAGACCCAGTACTTC.

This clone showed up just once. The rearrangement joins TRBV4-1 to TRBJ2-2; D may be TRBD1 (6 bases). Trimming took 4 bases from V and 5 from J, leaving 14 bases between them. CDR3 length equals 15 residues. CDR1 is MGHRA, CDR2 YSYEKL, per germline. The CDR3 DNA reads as TGCGCCAGCAGCCCAGGACAGTTCAAAACCGGGGAGCTGTTTTTT. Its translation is CASSPGQFKTGELFF.

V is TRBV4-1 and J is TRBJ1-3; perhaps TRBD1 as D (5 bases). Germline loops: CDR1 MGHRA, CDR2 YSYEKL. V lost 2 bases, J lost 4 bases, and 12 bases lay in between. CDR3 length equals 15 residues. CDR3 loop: CASSQSLGQGNTIYF. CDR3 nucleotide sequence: TGCGCCAGCAGCCAATCCCTAGGACAAGGAAACACCATATATTTT.

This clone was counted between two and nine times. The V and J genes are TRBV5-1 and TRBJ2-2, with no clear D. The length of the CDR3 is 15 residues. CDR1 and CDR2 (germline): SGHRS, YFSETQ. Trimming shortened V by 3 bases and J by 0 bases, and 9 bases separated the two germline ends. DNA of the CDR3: TGCGCCAGCAGCTCCTTCCAGGCGAACACCGGGGAGCTGTTTTTT. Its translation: CASSSFQANTGELFF.

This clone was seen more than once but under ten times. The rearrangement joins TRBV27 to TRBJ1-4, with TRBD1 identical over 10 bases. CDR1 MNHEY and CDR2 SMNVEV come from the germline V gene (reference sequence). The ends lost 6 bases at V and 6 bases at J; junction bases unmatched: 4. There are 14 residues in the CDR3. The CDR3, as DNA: TGTGCCAGCAGCCCGGGACAGGGGTATGAAAAACTGTTTTTT. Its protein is CASSPGQGYEKLFF.

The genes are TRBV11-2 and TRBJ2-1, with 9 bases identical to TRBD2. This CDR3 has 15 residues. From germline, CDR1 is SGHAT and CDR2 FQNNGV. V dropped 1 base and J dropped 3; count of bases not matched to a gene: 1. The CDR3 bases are TGTGCCAGCAGCTTAGTAGCGGGAGTCTACAATGAGCAGTTCTTC. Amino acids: CASSLVAGVYNEQFF.

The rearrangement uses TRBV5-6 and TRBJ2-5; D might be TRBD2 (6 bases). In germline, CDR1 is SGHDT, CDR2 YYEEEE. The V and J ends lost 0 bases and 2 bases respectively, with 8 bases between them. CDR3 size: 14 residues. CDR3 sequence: CASSLAGVQETQYF. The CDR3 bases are TGTGCCAGCAGCTTGGCGGGGGTGCAAGAGACCCAGTACTTC.

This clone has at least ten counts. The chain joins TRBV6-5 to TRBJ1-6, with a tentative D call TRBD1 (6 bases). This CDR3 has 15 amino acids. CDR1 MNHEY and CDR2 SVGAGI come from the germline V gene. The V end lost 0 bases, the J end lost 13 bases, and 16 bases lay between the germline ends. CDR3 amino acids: CASSYSLRGVRPLHF. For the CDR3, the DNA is TGTGCCAGCAGTTACTCCCTCAGGGGCGTGAGGCCCCTCCACTTT.

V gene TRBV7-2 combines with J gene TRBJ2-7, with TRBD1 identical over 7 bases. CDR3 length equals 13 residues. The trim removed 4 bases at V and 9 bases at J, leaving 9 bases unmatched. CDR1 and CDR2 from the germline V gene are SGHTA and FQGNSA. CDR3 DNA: TGTGCCAGCAGCTCCGGGACAGCTAAGGGGCAGTACTTC. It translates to CASSSGTAKGQYF.

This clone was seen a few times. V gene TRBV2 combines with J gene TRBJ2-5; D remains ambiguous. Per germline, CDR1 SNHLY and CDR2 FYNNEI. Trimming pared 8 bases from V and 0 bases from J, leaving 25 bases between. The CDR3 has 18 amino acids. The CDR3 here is CASRRRRQVTWYQETQYF. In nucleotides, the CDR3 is TGTGCCAGCCGGCGGCGCCGTCAAGTCACTTGGTACCAAGAGACCCAGTACTTC.

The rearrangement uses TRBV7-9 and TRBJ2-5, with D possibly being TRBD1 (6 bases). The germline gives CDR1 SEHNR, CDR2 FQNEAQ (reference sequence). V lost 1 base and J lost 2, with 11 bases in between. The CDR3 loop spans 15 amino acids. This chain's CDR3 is CASSLGTAIQETQYF. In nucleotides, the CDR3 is TGTGCCAGCAGCTTAGGGACAGCGATTCAAGAGACCCAGTACTTC.

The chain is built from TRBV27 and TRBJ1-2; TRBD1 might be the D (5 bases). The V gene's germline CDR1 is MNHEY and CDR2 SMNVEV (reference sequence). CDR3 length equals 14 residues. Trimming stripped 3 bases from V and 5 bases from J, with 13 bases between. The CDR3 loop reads CASSFAQGVYGYTF. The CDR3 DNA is TGTGCCAGCAGTTTCGCGCAGGGCGTTTATGGCTACACCTTC.

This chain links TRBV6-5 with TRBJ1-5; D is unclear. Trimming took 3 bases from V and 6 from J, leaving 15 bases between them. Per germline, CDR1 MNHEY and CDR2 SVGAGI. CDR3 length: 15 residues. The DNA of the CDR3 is TGTGCCAGCAGTTATCTTCGCCCCCCCGGTCAGCCCCAGCATTTT. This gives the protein CASSYLRPPGQPQHF.

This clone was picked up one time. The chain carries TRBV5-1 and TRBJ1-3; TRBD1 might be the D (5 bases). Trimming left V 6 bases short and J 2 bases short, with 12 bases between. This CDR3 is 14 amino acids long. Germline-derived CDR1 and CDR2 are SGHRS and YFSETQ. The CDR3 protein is CASTLGAPGNTIYF. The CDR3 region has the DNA TGCGCCAGCACCTTAGGGGCCCCTGGAAACACCATATATTTT.

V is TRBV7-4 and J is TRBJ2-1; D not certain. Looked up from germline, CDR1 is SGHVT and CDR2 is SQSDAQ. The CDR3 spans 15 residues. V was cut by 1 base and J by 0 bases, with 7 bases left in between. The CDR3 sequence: CASSLVVRSYNEQFF. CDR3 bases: TGTGCCAGCAGCTTAGTAGTGCGCTCCTACAATGAGCAGTTCTTC. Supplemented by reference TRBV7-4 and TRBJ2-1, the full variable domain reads GAGVSQSPRYKVAKRGRDVALRCDSISGHVTLYWYRQTLGQGSEVLTYSQSDAQRDKSGRPSGRFSAERPERSVSTLKIQRTEQGDSAVYLCASSLVVRSYNEQFFGPGTRLTVL.

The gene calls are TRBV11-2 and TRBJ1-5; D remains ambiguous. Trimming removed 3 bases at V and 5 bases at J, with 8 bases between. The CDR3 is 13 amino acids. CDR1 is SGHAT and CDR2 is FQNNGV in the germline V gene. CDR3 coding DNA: TGTGCCAGCAGCTTCGGGAGAGATCAGCCCCAGCATTTT. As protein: CASSFGRDQPQHF.

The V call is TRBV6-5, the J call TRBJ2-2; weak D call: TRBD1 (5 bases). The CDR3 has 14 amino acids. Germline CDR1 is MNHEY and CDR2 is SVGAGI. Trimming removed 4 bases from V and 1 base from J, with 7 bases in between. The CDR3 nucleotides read TGTGCCAGCAGTTCCCAGGGGAACACCGGGGAGCTGTTTTTT. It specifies CASSSQGNTGELFF.

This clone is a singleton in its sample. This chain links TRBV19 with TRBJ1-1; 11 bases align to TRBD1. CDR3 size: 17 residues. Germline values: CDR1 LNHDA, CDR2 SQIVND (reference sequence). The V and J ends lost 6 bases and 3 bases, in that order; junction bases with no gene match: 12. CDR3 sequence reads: CASSEYLGQGGYTEAFF. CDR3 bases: TGTGCCAGTAGCGAATACCTGGGACAGGGGGGATACACTGAAGCTTTCTTT.

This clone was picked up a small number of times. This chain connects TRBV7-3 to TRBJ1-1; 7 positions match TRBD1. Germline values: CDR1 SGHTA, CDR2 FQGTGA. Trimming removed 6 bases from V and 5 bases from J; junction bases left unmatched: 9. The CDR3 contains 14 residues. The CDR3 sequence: CASSTGAPNTEAFF. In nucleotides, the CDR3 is TGTGCCAGCAGTACAGGGGCCCCCAATACTGAAGCTTTCTTT.